This TCR beta chain derives from a study of blood T cell repertoires in COVID-19. Study summary: COVID-19 samples collected from the United States, Italy and Spain covered acute and convalescent phases.

TCRdb's copy holds only in-frame clones and misses some; the assay was immunoSEQ multiplex PCR. The table shows some 110,000 clones, with approximately 78% occurring only once. In germline, CDR1 is SGHRS, CDR2 YFSETQ. Trimming cost V 0 bases and J 5 bases, with 6 bases left between them. The CDR3 extends over 14 amino acids. The clonotype was recovered from a woman aged 80 or over with acute or convalescent COVID-19. Material for sequencing was peripheral blood. V and J are TRBV5-1 and TRBJ1-6, with D perhaps matching TRBD1 (6 bases). For the CDR3, the DNA is TGCGCCAGCAGCTTGGCAGGGGATAATTCACCCCTCCACTTT. This encodes CASSLAGDNSPLHF.